This T cell receptor (beta chain) was identified during a study of memory CD8 T cells in hepatitis C reinfection (dated by TCRdb to about 2017). Concerning the study at large: Three donors spontaneously resolved two consecutive HCV infections, while two donors cleared a primary infection but became chronically infected after reinfection. Between the late 2000s and the early 2010s, five reinfection cases that had stored pre-reinfection samples were identified. Across an HCV reinfection episode in five or six donors, the study followed the TCR beta repertoire of virus-specific CD8 T cells over time. Pre-reinfection samples were obtained between 55 and 20 weeks before detection of reinfection. In the reinfection study, participants who had previously resolved an HCV infection were followed up every 3 months. HCV reinfection was defined as a positive HCV RNA test following two negative tests taken at least 60 days apart.

Study-level results and caveats: Because the study included only a handful of donors, definitive conclusions about public clonotypes linked to secondary clearance could not be reached.

Libraries were constructed by the immunoSEQ multiplex PCR assay. Genomic DNA was extracted from sorted cells, and the TCR beta V, D and J regions were sequenced by Adaptive Biotechnologies' automated high-throughput method. A two-step, bias-controlled multiplex PCR was used to amplify CDR3 regions. Amplified TCR beta libraries were sequenced on an Illumina instrument. The paper's data handling went like this. Demultiplexed reads were processed to reduce amplification and sequencing bias, and CDR3 sequences were assigned to gene families using the IMGT database. ImmunoSEQ software version 2.0 was used to analyze the repertoire data. Clonotype lists were filtered to remove out-of-frame sequences and sequences containing stop codons in the CDR3. Clonotypes with a frequency below 0.01% were excluded because such low-frequency clonotypes corresponded to less than one cell. Richness was calculated by dividing observed richness by input cell number, and evenness was calculated by dividing Shannon entropy by log observed richness. Simpson diversity and Morisita-Horn overlap indices were used to quantify repertoire diversity and similarity between time points. Each clonotype was placed into one of four groups: dominant (>1%), sub-dominant (0.5-0.99%), low abundance (0.1-0.49%) or lowest abundance (<0.1%). The germline index was obtained by subtracting total nucleotide additions from total CDR3 length and then dividing the result by total CDR3 length. TCRdb's version of the immuneACCESS table is confined to in-frame rearrangements and falls short of the full clone set. An unresolved V gene accounts for under half of the shortfall where checked; the remainder is of unknown origin. V, J and clone size are those of that table, while D and trimming were read from the DNA. The sample includes tens of thousands of clones, with roughly nine tenths observed a single time. The top ten clonotypes cover 0.95% to 1.1% of the sample.

The time point label for this specimen denotes: pre-reinfection, 55 to 20 weeks before reinfection detection. Sorted cells were sequenced directly ex vivo, without in vitro expansion prior to TCR sequencing. Donors were people who inject drugs enrolled in the Montreal Acute Hepatitis C Cohort Study (HEPCO) in Canada. As controls, total naive CD8 T cells, sorted as viable CD3+ CD8+ CD45RO-, were obtained from two donors at each of the three reinfection time points. Before sorting, cryopreserved peripheral blood mononuclear cells were thawed and used as the source for purifying CD8 T cells. CD8 T cells were enriched by negative selection with the MACS CD8+ T cell Isolation Kit. Cell sorting was done on a BD FACSAria II sorter with FACSDiva software, and data were analyzed with FlowJo. CDR1 and CDR2 were assigned from the germline V gene as MGHRA and YSYEKL. V loses 0 bases at its end and J loses 7 bases; junction bases beyond the gene matches: 11. The CDR3 sequence holds 16 residues, the cysteine and phenylalanine included. The retained sequence is limited to the CDR3, 48 bases, with the frame set at the first base.

As to this clone: The antigen it recognizes is unknown. No clone much larger than this one lies a single base away; base qualities are absent.

This TCR derives from a man aged 18 to 29 with hepatitis C virus infection. Sequencing was carried out using naive CD8+ T cells sorted from blood. Taken with the paper, the label for cell subset or site translates to: total naive CD8+CD45RO- T cells. The chain uses TRBV4-1 and TRBJ2-7; 8 bases in the junction line up with TRBD2. The bases read TGCGCCAGCAGCCAAGATTCCAGCGGGGGCGCCTTGGAGCAGTACTTC. It codes for CASSQDSSGGALEQYF.